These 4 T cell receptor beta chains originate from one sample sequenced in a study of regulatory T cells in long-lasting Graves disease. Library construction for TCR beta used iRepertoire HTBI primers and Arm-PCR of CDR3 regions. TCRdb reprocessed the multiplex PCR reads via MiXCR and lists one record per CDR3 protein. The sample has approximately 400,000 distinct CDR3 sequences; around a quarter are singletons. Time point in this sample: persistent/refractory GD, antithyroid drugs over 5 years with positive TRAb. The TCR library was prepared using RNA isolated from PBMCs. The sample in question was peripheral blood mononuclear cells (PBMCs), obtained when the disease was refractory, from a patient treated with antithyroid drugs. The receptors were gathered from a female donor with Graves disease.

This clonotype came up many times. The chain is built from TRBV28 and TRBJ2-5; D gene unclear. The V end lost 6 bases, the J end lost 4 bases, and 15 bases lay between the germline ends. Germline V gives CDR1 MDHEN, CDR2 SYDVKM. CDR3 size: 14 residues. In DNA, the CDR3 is TGTGCCAGCAGCTTTCAAGGGTCCAGAGAGACCCAGTACTTC. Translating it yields CASSFQGSRETQYF.

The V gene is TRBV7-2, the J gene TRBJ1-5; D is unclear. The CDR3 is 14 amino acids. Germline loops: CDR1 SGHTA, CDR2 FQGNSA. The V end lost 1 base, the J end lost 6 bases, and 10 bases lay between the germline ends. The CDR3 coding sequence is TGTGCCAGCAGCTTAGATTCCGGGATTCAGCCCCAGCATTTT. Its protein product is CASSLDSGIQPQHF.

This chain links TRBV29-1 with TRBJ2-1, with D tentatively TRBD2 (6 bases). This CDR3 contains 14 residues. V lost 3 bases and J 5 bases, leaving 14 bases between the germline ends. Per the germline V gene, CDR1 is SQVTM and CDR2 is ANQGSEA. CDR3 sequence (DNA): TGCAGCGTTGACTCGGGACTGAGGAACAATGAGCAGTTCTTC. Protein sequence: CSVDSGLRNNEQFF.

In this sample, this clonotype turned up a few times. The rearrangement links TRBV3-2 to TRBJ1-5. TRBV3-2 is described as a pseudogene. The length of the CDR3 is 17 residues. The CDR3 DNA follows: TGTGCCAGCAGCCAAGATAGAGTTTCGGGGAGGAATCAGCCCCAGCATTTT. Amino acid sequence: CASSQDRVSGRNQPQHF.